Following are 30 T cell receptor beta chains from one sample sequenced in a study of response to subunit inactivated influenza vaccine. TCRdb processed the RT-PCR reads anew with MiXCR; each CDR3 protein has one entry. The sample gives 300,000 to 350,000 distinct CDR3 sequences, 21% of which show up once; approximately 10% is in the top ten. The sequences come from PBMCs from blood, collected less than 22 months after vaccination. These receptor sequences come from a man between 50 and 70 years old who received an inactivated influenza vaccine.

This clonotype was seen many times. The CDR3, as DNA: TGCGCCAGCAGCCAAGGCGCAGGGGTCAGGTATGGCTACACCTTC. It specifies CASSQGAGVRYGYTF. V is TRBV4-1 and J is TRBJ1-2; the D gene is possibly TRBD1 (6 bases). Trimming took off 1 base at V and 5 bases at J, with 14 bases between the two ends. Per germline, CDR1 MGHRA and CDR2 YSYEKL. This CDR3 is built from 15 residues.

The chain carries TRBV10-3 and TRBJ1-1; possible D gene TRBD1, 6 bases. The CDR3 has 15 amino acids. The V gene's germline CDR1 is ENHRY and CDR2 SYGVKD. The V and J ends lost 0 bases and 1 base respectively, with 9 bases between them. This CDR3 reads CAISESGGQNTEAFF. The CDR3 nucleotides read TGTGCCATCAGTGAGTCGGGGGGGCAGAACACTGAAGCTTTCTTT.

The chain links TRBV7-2 to TRBJ1-1, with D unclear. The V gene lost 6 bases and the J gene lost 0 bases, with 17 bases spanning the gap. Germline values: CDR1 SGHTA, CDR2 FQGNSA. This CDR3 contains 16 residues. The DNA for the CDR3 is TGTGCCAGCAGTAGAGGATACGGATTACTGAACACTGAAGCTTTCTTT. It encodes CASSRGYGLLNTEAFF.

This chain uses TRBV19 with TRBJ1-2; the match to TRBD1 covers 9 bases. With V trimmed by 3 bases and J by 7 bases, 6 bases remained unmatched. Germline V CDR1 and CDR2: LNHDA, SQIVND (reference sequence). This CDR3 is 14 amino acids long. Here the CDR3 reads CASSIHDRGIGYTF. In DNA form, the CDR3 reads TGTGCCAGTAGTATCCATGACAGGGGGATTGGCTACACCTTC. Complete variable domain (other parts from reference TRBV19 and TRBJ1-2): DGGITQSPKYLFRKEGQNVTLSCEQNLNHDAMYWYRQDPGQGLRLIYYSQIVNDFQKGDIAEGYSVSREKKESFPLTVTSAQKNPTAFYLCASSIHDRGIGYTFGSGTRLTVV.

With regard to this clonotype: The junction and the germline gene differ at one end; a read error may be behind it. The V call is TRBV9, the J call TRBJ2-3; D gene ambiguous. Germline V gene data show CDR1 as SGDLS and CDR2 as YYNGEE. There are 12 residues in the CDR3. CDR3 nucleotides: TGTGCCAGCAGCGTAGGAGAAGATACGCGGTATTTT. Translation gives CASSVGEDTRYF.

The sample holds a few counts of this clonotype. This rearrangement joins TRBV6-5 to TRBJ1-1, with a possible D match to TRBD1 (5 bases). Germline loops: CDR1 MNHEY, CDR2 SVGAGI. V dropped 5 bases and J dropped 11 bases, with 15 bases sitting between them. This CDR3 is built from 12 residues. This chain's CDR3 is CASSTRGVGAFF. The CDR3 coding sequence is TGTGCCAGCAGTACCCGAGGGGTCGGGGCTTTCTTT.

The V gene is TRBV5-4, the J gene TRBJ2-5, with 11 bases matching TRBD2. Trimming cost V 0 bases and J 2 bases; bases outside gene matches: 3. The CDR3 consists of 16 residues. Germline V gene data show CDR1 as SGHNT and CDR2 as YYREEE (reference sequence). CDR3 sequence (DNA): TGTGCCAGCAGCTTGGGGGTAGCGGGAGGGCAAGAGACCCAGTACTTC. Its protein product is CASSLGVAGGQETQYF.

The chain combines TRBV12-3 or TRBV12-4 with TRBJ2-7; a weak D match, TRBD2 (6 bases). The CDR3 has 12 amino acids. The V gene lost 6 bases and the J gene lost 6 bases, with 12 bases spanning the gap. CDR3 amino acids: CASSRAGSEQYF. CDR3 sequence (DNA): TGTGCCAGCAGCCGGGCGGGGTCCGAGCAGTACTTC.

V gene TRBV24-1 combines with J gene TRBJ2-5; possibly TRBD2 for D (5 bases). This CDR3 spans 15 amino acids. Looked up from germline, CDR1 is KGHDR and CDR2 is SFDVKD. Trimming left V 6 bases short and J 3 bases short, with 16 bases between. Here the CDR3 reads CATSFSEGLKETQYF. CDR3 bases: TGTGCCACCAGTTTTAGCGAAGGCTTAAAAGAGACCCAGTACTTC.

This clonotype has ten or more counts. The CDR3 nucleotides are TGTGCCAGTAGCGCAGGGGGCGGCAATCAGCCCCAGCATTTT. It is translated as CASSAGGGNQPQHF. The genes are TRBV19 and TRBJ1-5, with TRBD1 matching 8 bases. J lost 2 bases, V lost 6 bases, and 3 bases had no gene match. Germline CDR1 LNHDA, CDR2 SQIVND (reference sequence). There are 14 residues in the CDR3.

V usage is TRBV3-1 and J usage is TRBJ2-6; a weak D match, TRBD2 (5 bases). The germline gives CDR1 LGHDT, CDR2 YNNKEL (reference sequence). The ends were cut back, 0 bases at V and 1 base at J, with 10 bases in the middle. The CDR3 sequence is 17 residues long. The chain's CDR3 is CASSQDEGPSGANVLTF. CDR3 bases: TGTGCCAGCAGCCAAGATGAGGGTCCTTCTGGGGCCAACGTCCTGACTTTC. Full variable domain (outside the CDR3, taken from reference TRBV3-1 and TRBJ2-6): DTAVSQTPKYLVTQMGNDKSIKCEQNLGHDTMYWYKQDSKKFLKIMFSYNNKELIINETVPNRFSPKSPDKAHLNLHINSLELGDSAVYFCASSQDEGPSGANVLTFGAGSRLTVL.

V usage is TRBV6-6 and J usage is TRBJ1-1; 10 bases align to TRBD1. Germline V gives CDR1 MNHNY, CDR2 SVGAGI (reference sequence). This CDR3 region has 13 residues. V was pared by 7 bases and J by 11 bases, with 10 bases of the junction left unmatched. The CDR3 sequence: CASTPTGGRDAFF. The DNA for the CDR3 is TGTGCCAGCACTCCGACAGGGGGCCGTGACGCTTTCTTT.

A remark on this clonotype: Just one base apart from a much larger clone, this may be a read error. This chain connects TRBV20-1 to TRBJ1-3; 9 bases map to TRBD1. The CDR3 covers 15 residues. Germline lookup yields CDR1 DFQATT and CDR2 SNEGSKA (reference sequence). The CDR3 loop reads CSAHRGRASENTIYF. The CDR3 DNA reads as TGCAGTGCCCACAGGGGGCGAGCGTCTGAAAACACCATATATTTT.

This clonotype was detected ten times or more. The chain has TRBV9 and TRBJ2-3; D is tentatively TRBD1 or TRBD2 (5 bases each). The germline V and J ends were trimmed by 3 bases and 4 bases, with 12 bases remaining between them. The CDR3 runs to 14 residues. The germline V gene encodes CDR1 SGDLS and CDR2 YYNGEE. CDR3 sequence: CASSGRDGPDTQYF. CDR3 coding DNA: TGTGCCAGCAGCGGTCGGGACGGCCCAGATACGCAGTATTTT.

This clonotype was seen only a few times. The chain has TRBV4-1 and TRBJ2-7, with D tentatively TRBD1 (5 bases). The CDR3 covers 16 residues. V was shortened by 2 bases and J by 2 bases, with 16 bases between the two germline ends. Germline lookup yields CDR1 MGHRA and CDR2 YSYEKL. The CDR3 protein is CASSQHRRNEAYEQYF. In DNA, the CDR3 is TGCGCCAGCAGCCAACACAGGAGAAACGAGGCCTACGAGCAGTACTTC.

This clonotype showed up just a few times. The chain recombines TRBV10-3 with TRBJ2-7, with 8 bases aligning to TRBD1. The V gene end was trimmed by 1 base and the J gene end by 3 bases; junction bases not matched to a gene: 5. Germline V lookup: CDR1 ENHRY, CDR2 SYGVKD. The CDR3 loop spans 15 amino acids. Here the CDR3 reads CAISEYLQGGYEQYF. The CDR3 DNA sequence: TGTGCCATCAGTGAGTACTTACAGGGGGGCTACGAGCAGTACTTC.

This clonotype was counted a few times. A read error is possible here, since a much larger clone lies one base away. The rearrangement uses TRBV12-3 or TRBV12-4 and TRBJ1-5; D unclear. The V end lost 5 bases, the J end lost 3 bases, and 5 bases lay between the germline ends. This CDR3 contains 12 residues. The DNA of the CDR3 is TGTGCCAGCAGTCCAACCAATCAGCCCCAGCATTTT. Translation: CASSPTNQPQHF.

This clonotype has only a few counts. This chain links TRBV3-1 with TRBJ1-4, with a tentative D call TRBD1 (5 bases). Germline values: CDR1 LGHDT, CDR2 YNNKEL (reference sequence). The V and J ends lost 10 bases and 9 bases respectively, with 21 bases between them. This CDR3 contains 14 residues. CDR3 residues: CATVPGAPGKKLFF. CDR3 bases: TGTGCCACGGTGCCCGGGGCCCCGGGGAAAAAACTGTTTTTT.

The rearrangement links TRBV20-1 to TRBJ1-3; unclear D gene. Per the germline V gene, CDR1 is DFQATT and CDR2 is SNEGSKA (reference sequence). V was cut by 3 bases and J by 0 bases, with 6 bases left in between. The CDR3 consists of 13 residues. The chain's CDR3 is CSASQSSGNTIYF. The CDR3, as DNA: TGCAGTGCTAGCCAGTCCTCTGGAAACACCATATATTTT.

On this clonotype: A much larger clone differs from this one at a single base, so this may be a read error. Given the absence of the conserved phenylalanine or tryptophan at the CDR3 end, a read error is likely. The V call is TRBV25-1, the J call TRBJ1-1; D gene uncertain. V was clipped by 1 base and J by 9 bases, with 9 bases between them. CDR1 is MGHDK, CDR2 SYGVNS, per germline. This CDR3 spans 12 amino acids. In nucleotides, the CDR3 is TGTGCCAGCAGTGAATCTGACGGGCAAGCTTTCTGT. Translating gives CASSESDGQAFC.

This chain connects TRBV21-1 to TRBJ2-7. TRBV21-1 is a known pseudogene. The CDR3 has 10 residues. CDR3: CASSKHEQYF. The CDR3 nucleotides are TGTGCCAGCAGCAAACACGAGCAGTACTTC.

This sequence joins TRBV5-1 and TRBJ2-2, with 15 bases that match TRBD2. The V and J ends lost 3 bases and 9 bases, in that order; junction bases with no gene match: 6. The length of the CDR3 is 16 residues. Germline V gene sequence: CDR1 SGHRS, CDR2 YFSETQ. The CDR3 spells CASSSGLAGGPRELFF. Here the CDR3 DNA reads TGCGCCAGCAGCTCCGGACTAGCGGGAGGGCCCCGGGAGCTGTTTTTT.

This clonotype occurred many times. The rearrangement joins TRBV3-1 to TRBJ1-2; no clear D. Germline V lookup: CDR1 LGHDT, CDR2 YNNKEL (reference sequence). The CDR3 is made up of 16 amino acids. V was shortened by 0 bases and J by 3 bases, with 14 bases between the two germline ends. In DNA, the CDR3 is TGTGCCAGCAGCCAAGAGGCGGGCCGCCAGTACTATGGCTACACCTTC. Amino acids: CASSQEAGRQYYGYTF.

V is TRBV7-8 and J is TRBJ2-2; TRBD1 matches at 7 bases. The V segment lost 1 base and the J segment 7 bases; nucleotides outside the gene matches: 6. Germline CDR1 is SGHVS and CDR2 is FQNEAQ. The CDR3 loop spans 15 amino acids. CDR3 in DNA: TGTGCCAGCAGCTTAGGACAGGGACATGGCGGGGAGCTGTTTTTT. Protein: CASSLGQGHGGELFF.

This clonotype turned up a few times. CDR3 sequence: CASSQEAGGHGYTF. CDR3 coding DNA: TGCGCCAGCAGCCAAGAAGCAGGGGGCCATGGCTACACCTTC. This chain uses TRBV4-1 with TRBJ1-2, with 8 bases lining up with TRBD1. With V trimmed by 0 bases and J by 6 bases, 3 bases remained unmatched. The CDR3 is 14 amino acids. Germline V gene data show CDR1 as MGHRA and CDR2 as YSYEKL.

This sequence joins TRBV20-1 and TRBJ1-5; D unclear. Germline CDR1 and CDR2: DFQATT and SNEGSKA (reference sequence). Trimming took off 3 bases at V and 3 bases at J, with 9 bases between the two ends. CDR3 length equals 13 residues. The CDR3 sequence: CSASQRANQPQHF. In DNA form, the CDR3 reads TGCAGTGCTAGTCAACGGGCCAATCAGCCCCAGCATTTT.

The chain uses TRBV19 and TRBJ1-1; possible D gene TRBD1, 5 bases. This CDR3 region has 14 residues. The V end was cut by 8 bases, the J end by 2 bases, with 15 bases between. Looked up from germline, CDR1 is LNHDA and CDR2 is SQIVND (reference sequence). The CDR3 bases are TGTGCCAGTCAACCGGGACTCGTCAACACTGAAGCTTTCTTT. Translation gives CASQPGLVNTEAFF.

The rearrangement uses TRBV20-1 and TRBJ1-2, with TRBD1 as a possible D gene (6 bases). The V end lost 0 bases, the J end lost 0 bases, and 14 bases lay between the germline ends. The CDR3 totals 16 residues. Germline-derived CDR1 and CDR2 are DFQATT and SNEGSKA (reference sequence). CDR3 sequence reads: CSARDFWRQANYGYTF. The CDR3, as DNA: TGCAGTGCTAGAGATTTTTGGCGACAGGCTAACTATGGCTACACCTTC.

This clonotype was detected many times. This chain links TRBV7-6 with TRBJ1-2; 9 positions agree with TRBD1. V was clipped by 5 bases and J by 7 bases; unmatched bases: 5. CDR1 is SGHVS and CDR2 is FNYEAQ in the germline V gene. This CDR3 has 13 residues. CDR3: CASSQGTGTGYTF. The CDR3 bases are TGTGCCAGCAGCCAAGGGACAGGGACTGGCTACACCTTC.

The chain is built from TRBV5-4 and TRBJ1-1; 7 bases map to TRBD1. CDR3 length: 14 residues. The V gene's germline CDR1 is SGHNT and CDR2 YYREEE (reference sequence). The trim removed 2 bases at V and 4 bases at J, leaving 5 bases unmatched. Here the CDR3 DNA reads TGTGCCAGCAGCTTCGCAGGGGGGGGCACTGAAGCTTTCTTT. Protein: CASSFAGGGTEAFF.